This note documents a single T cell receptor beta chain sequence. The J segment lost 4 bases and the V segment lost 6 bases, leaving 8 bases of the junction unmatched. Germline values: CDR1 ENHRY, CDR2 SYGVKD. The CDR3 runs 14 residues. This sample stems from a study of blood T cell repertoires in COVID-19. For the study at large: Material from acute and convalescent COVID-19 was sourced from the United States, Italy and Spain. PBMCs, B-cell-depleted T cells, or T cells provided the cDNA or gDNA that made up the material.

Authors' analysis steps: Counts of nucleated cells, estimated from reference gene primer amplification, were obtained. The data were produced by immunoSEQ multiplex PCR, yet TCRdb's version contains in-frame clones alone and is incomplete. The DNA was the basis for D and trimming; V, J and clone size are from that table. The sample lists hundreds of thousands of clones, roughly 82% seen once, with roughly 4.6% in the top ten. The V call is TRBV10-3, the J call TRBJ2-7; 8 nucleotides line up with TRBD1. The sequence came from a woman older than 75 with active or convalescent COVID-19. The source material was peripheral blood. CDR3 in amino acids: CAIRPGQALYEQYF. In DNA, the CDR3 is TGTGCCATCAGACCGGGACAGGCTCTGTACGAGCAGTACTTC.